This entry lists 9 T cell receptor beta chains sequenced from one sample in a study of OX40 agonist ivuxolimab in advanced cancers. The table came from immunoSEQ multiplex PCR; TCRdb's copy has only in-frame clones and leaves some out. The table lists roughly 70,000 clones, roughly four fifths of them singletons. The specimen was CD4+ or CD8+ T cells sorted from blood, collected in a trial of the OX40 agonist ivuxolimab. These receptors originate from an adult with an advanced solid tumor such as melanoma, head and neck, liver or kidney cancer.

The rearrangement links TRBV28 to TRBJ1-2; 7 positions match TRBD1. Looked up from germline, CDR1 is MDHEN and CDR2 is SYDVKM. J lost 4 bases, V lost 8 bases, and 7 bases had no gene match. This CDR3 comprises 13 residues. The CDR3, as DNA: TGTGCCAGCTTCCAGGGGGAAGGCTATGGCTACACCTTC. Translation: CASFQGEGYGYTF.

The V gene is TRBV5-1, the J gene TRBJ1-1, with D tentatively TRBD1 (5 bases). CDR3 length: 14 residues. V gave up 7 bases and J gave up 1 base, with 14 bases separating them. The V gene's germline CDR1 is SGHRS and CDR2 YFSETQ. This chain's CDR3 is CASPPGPENTEAFF. In DNA form, the CDR3 reads TGCGCCAGCCCCCCGGGACCTGAGAACACTGAAGCTTTCTTT.

In DNA form, the CDR3 reads TGCGCCAGCAGCCAGTCGGGGGGAGTCGCTGAAGCTTTCTTT. This encodes CASSQSGGVAEAFF. The chain is built from TRBV4-3 and TRBJ1-1, with D possibly being TRBD1 (5 bases). Per the germline V gene, CDR1 is LGHNA and CDR2 is YSLEER. The CDR3 runs 14 residues. V was cut by 3 bases and J by 6 bases, with 14 bases left in between.

The sample holds a few counts of this clone. The chain carries TRBV5-4 and TRBJ1-1; 10 bases match TRBD1. Germline trimming cut 4 bases from V and 1 base from J; bases unmatched to any gene: 10. This CDR3 has 17 residues. The V gene's germline CDR1 is SGHNT and CDR2 YYREEE (reference sequence). CDR3 DNA sequence: TGTGCCAGCAGCAGGGGACCGGGACAGGGGTCGAACACTGAAGCTTTCTTT. Amino acids: CASSRGPGQGSNTEAFF.

This clone was observed once. The chain combines TRBV28 with TRBJ1-1; maybe TRBD1 (5 bases). V lost 2 bases to trimming and J lost 1 base, with 8 bases between them. The germline V gene encodes CDR1 MDHEN and CDR2 SYDVKM. This CDR3 has 14 residues. This CDR3 reads CASSLGGWNTEAFF. The CDR3 coding sequence is TGTGCCAGCAGTTTAGGGGGATGGAACACTGAAGCTTTCTTT.

This chain connects TRBV15 to TRBJ1-3, with D unclear. V lost 5 bases to trimming and J lost 4 bases, with 9 bases between them. Germline V gene lookup returns CDR1 LNHNV and CDR2 YYDKDF (reference sequence). CDR3 length: 13 residues. The DNA for the CDR3 is TGTGCCACCAGCCCCCGCAAGGGAAACACCATATATTTT. This translates into CATSPRKGNTIYF.

The chain couples TRBV6-6 to TRBJ1-3, with no clear D. CDR3 size: 13 residues. V lost 7 bases to trimming and J lost 2 bases, with 9 bases between them. Germline V gives CDR1 MNHNY, CDR2 SVGAGI (reference sequence). CDR3 loop: CASMVEAGNTIYF. DNA of the CDR3: TGTGCCAGCATGGTGGAGGCTGGAAACACCATATATTTT.

This clone was counted a single time. The chain uses TRBV11-2 and TRBJ1-2; 8 bases map to TRBD1. From germline, CDR1 is SGHAT and CDR2 FQNNGV. The CDR3 contains 17 residues. J lost 7 bases, V lost 5 bases, and 18 bases had no gene match. The CDR3 loop reads CASSPLGQGAQGSGYTF. The CDR3 DNA follows: TGTGCCAGCAGCCCCTTGGGGCAGGGGGCCCAAGGGTCTGGCTACACCTTC. The variable domain in full, completed from reference TRBV11-2 and TRBJ1-2, reads EAGVAQSPRYKIIEKRQSVAFWCNPISGHATLYWYQQILGQGPKLLIQFQNNGVVDDSQLPKDRFSAERLKGVDSTLKIQPAKLEDSAVYLCASSPLGQGAQGSGYTFGSGTRLTVV.

The rearrangement uses TRBV6-1 and TRBJ2-3, with 14 bases lining up with TRBD2. The CDR3 is made up of 16 amino acids. Germline V gene sequence: CDR1 MNHNS, CDR2 SASEGT. J gave up 5 bases and V 4 bases, and 5 bases lay outside the gene matches. CDR3 bases: TGTGCCAGCAGTGTGGGACTAGCGGGGGCTGGAGATACGCAGTATTTT. Its protein product is CASSVGLAGAGDTQYF.